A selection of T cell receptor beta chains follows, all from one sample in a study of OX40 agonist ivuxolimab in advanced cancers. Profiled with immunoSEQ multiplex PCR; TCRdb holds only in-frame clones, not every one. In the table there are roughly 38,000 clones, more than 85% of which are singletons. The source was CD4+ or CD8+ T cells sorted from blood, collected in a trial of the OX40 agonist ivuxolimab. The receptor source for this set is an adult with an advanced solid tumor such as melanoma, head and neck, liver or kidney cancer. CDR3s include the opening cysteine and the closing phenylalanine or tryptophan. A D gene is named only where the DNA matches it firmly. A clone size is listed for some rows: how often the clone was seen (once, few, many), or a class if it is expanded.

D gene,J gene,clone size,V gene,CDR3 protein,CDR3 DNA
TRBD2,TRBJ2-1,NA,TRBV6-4,CASSDRASGSSYNEQFF,TGTGCCAGCAGTGACCGGGCTAGCGGGAGCTCCTACAATGAGCAGTTCTTC
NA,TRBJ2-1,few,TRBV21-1,CASSNEGDSYNEQFF,TGTGCCAGCAGCAATGAGGGGGACTCCTACAATGAGCAGTTCTTC
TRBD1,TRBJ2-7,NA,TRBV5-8,CASSKGTGVSWQYF,TGTGCCAGCAGCAAAGGGACAGGGGTTTCATGGCAGTACTTC
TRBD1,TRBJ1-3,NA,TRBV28,CASSLQTGYGNTIYF,TGTGCCAGCAGTTTACAGACAGGGTACGGAAACACCATATATTTT
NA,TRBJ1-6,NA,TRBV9,CASSVDRSNSPLHF,TGTGCCAGCAGCGTAGACAGGAGTAATTCACCCCTCCACTTT
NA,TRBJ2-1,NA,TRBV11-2,CASRIYNEQFF,TGTGCCAGCAGAATCTACAATGAGCAGTTCTTC
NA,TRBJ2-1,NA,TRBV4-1,CASSQDLGGKRDEQFF,TGCGCCAGCAGCCAAGATTTAGGAGGGAAACGGGATGAGCAGTTCTTC
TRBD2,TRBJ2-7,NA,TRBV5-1,CASGVAGGSYEQYF,TGCGCCAGCGGAGTGGCGGGAGGAAGCTACGAGCAGTACTTC
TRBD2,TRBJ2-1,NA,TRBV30,CAVHREGLNEQFF,TGTGCCGTCCACCGGGAGGGGCTCAATGAGCAGTTCTTC
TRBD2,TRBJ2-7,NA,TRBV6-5,CASSYSTGGRFYEQYF,TGTGCCAGCAGTTACTCGACGGGCGGGAGATTCTACGAGCAGTACTTC
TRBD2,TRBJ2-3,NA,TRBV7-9,CASSSTKEREGLVDTQYF,TGTGCCAGCAGCTCAACCAAAGAGCGGGAGGGCCTGGTAGATACGCAGTATTTT
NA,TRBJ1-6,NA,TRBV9,CASSVAVGNSPLHF,TGTGCCAGCAGCGTAGCTGTGGGAAATTCACCCCTCCACTTT
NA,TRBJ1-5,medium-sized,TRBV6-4,CASSVMLWKAFNQPQHF,TGTGCCAGCAGTGTAATGTTGTGGAAGGCCTTCAATCAGCCCCAGCATTTT
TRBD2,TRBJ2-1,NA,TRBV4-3,CASSQDLGLAGRNEQFF,TGCGCCAGCAGCCAAGATCTCGGGCTAGCGGGCCGCAATGAGCAGTTCTTC
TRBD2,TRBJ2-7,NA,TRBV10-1,CASTGGWRGTYEQYF,TGCGCCAGCACGGGGGGTTGGCGGGGGACCTACGAGCAGTACTTC
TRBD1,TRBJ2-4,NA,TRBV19,CASSRRPGTGFKNIQYF,TGTGCCAGTAGTAGACGTCCCGGGACAGGGTTCAAAAACATTCAGTACTTC
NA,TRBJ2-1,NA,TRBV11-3,CASSLVRISYNEQFF,TGTGCCAGCAGCTTGGTCCGAATTTCCTACAATGAGCAGTTCTTC
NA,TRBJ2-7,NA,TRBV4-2,CASSPSGEGAYEQYF,TGTGCCAGCAGCCCCTCCGGGGAGGGGGCCTACGAGCAGTACTTC
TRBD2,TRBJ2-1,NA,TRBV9,CASSGAGTATLAGGLHEQFF,TGTGCCAGCAGCGGGGCCGGGACAGCAACTTTAGCGGGAGGTTTGCATGAGCAGTTCTTC
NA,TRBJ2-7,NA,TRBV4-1,CASSQAGTPTYEQYF,TGCGCCAGCAGCCAAGCCGGGACACCGACCTACGAGCAGTACTTC
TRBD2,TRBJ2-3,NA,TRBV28,CASSLRGTSGITDTQYF,TGTGCCAGCAGTTTAAGGGGGACTAGCGGGATCACAGATACGCAGTATTTT
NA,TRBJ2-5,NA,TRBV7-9,CASSLVPGAETQYF,TGTGCCAGCAGCTTAGTTCCGGGAGCAGAGACCCAGTACTTC
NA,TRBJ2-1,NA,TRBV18,CASSTGEGYNEQFF,TGTGCCAGCTCGACAGGGGAGGGATACAATGAGCAGTTCTTC
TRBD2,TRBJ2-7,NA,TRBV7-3,CASSLVPSGSYEQYF,TGTGCCAGCAGCTTGGTGCCTAGCGGGAGCTACGAGCAGTACTTC
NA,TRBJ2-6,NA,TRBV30,CAWSSLRVSNSGANVLTF,TGTGCCTGGAGTTCATTGCGGGTAAGTAACTCTGGGGCCAACGTCCTGACTTTC
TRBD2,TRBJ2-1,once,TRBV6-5,CASSSTSGISGEQFF,TGTGCCAGCAGTTCGACTAGCGGGATCAGTGGTGAGCAGTTCTTC
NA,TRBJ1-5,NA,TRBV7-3,CASSQDNQPQHF,TGTGCCAGCAGCCAAGACAATCAGCCCCAGCATTTT
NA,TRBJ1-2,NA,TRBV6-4,CASSVRAGDPYGYTF,TGTGCCAGCAGTGTTAGGGCTGGGGATCCCTATGGCTACACCTTC
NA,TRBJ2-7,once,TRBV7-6,CASSAGQNPYEQYF,TGTGCCAGCAGCGCTGGACAGAATCCTTACGAGCAGTACTTC
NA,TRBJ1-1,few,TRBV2,CASSAWTEAFF,TGTGCCAGCAGTGCATGGACTGAAGCTTTCTTT
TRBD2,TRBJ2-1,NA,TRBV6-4,CASSDSAGLAGNEQFF,TGTGCCAGCAGTGACTCTGCGGGACTAGCAGGCAATGAGCAGTTCTTC
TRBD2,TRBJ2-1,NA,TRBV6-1,CASRLLAGGVYEQFF,TGTGCCAGCAGACTACTAGCGGGAGGGGTATATGAGCAGTTCTTC